This passage covers 22 T cell receptor beta chains from one sample sequenced in a study of T cell changes during pregnancy in multiple sclerosis. TCRdb's table, derived via immunoSEQ multiplex PCR, lists solely in-frame clones and lacks some. Of tens of thousands of clones listed, 89% were seen once; the top ten hold approximately 0.88%. This specimen was peripheral blood, taken in the first trimester of pregnancy. Source of these receptors: a female donor in good health, enrolled as a control in a pregnancy study.

The rearrangement joins TRBV28 to TRBJ1-2; 7 nucleotides agree with TRBD1. Per germline, CDR1 MDHEN and CDR2 SYDVKM. CDR3 length equals 12 residues. Trimming cost V 5 bases and J 4 bases; bases outside gene matches: 1. The CDR3 sequence: CASSRQGYGYTF. Written as DNA, the CDR3 is TGTGCCAGCAGTCGACAGGGCTATGGCTACACCTTC.

The chain links TRBV5-4 to TRBJ2-5; 10 nucleotides align to TRBD1. The V gene's germline CDR1 is SGHNT and CDR2 YYREEE (reference sequence). V shed 5 bases, J shed 5 bases, and the junction held 9 bases outside the gene matches. CDR3 length: 15 residues. The CDR3 nucleotides are TGTGCCAGCAGACGGACAGGGGGGTTGGGGGAGACCCAGTACTTC. This gives the protein CASRRTGGLGETQYF.

The chain combines TRBV7-9 with TRBJ2-3; maybe TRBD1 (5 bases). The V gene's germline CDR1 is SEHNR and CDR2 FQNEAQ (reference sequence). The V end was cut by 1 base, the J end by 2 bases, with 10 bases between. There are 15 residues in the CDR3. The CDR3 sequence: CASSLGSTATDTQYF. The CDR3 bases are TGTGCCAGCAGCTTAGGGTCGACAGCCACAGATACGCAGTATTTT.

This chain joins TRBV30 and TRBJ2-7; 9 bases line up with TRBD2. Looked up from germline, CDR1 is GTSNPN and CDR2 is SVGIG (reference sequence). The CDR3 runs to 15 residues. J was trimmed by 6 bases and V by 0 bases; bases with no gene match: 9. The CDR3 loop reads CAWSVQLAGGLEQYF. CDR3 in DNA: TGTGCCTGGAGTGTACAATTGGCGGGAGGGCTCGAGCAGTACTTC.

The chain links TRBV5-1 to TRBJ1-3; 8 bases agree with TRBD1. The V gene end was trimmed by 4 bases and the J gene end by 4 bases; junction bases not matched to a gene: 10. This CDR3 spans 16 amino acids. Germline V gene data show CDR1 as SGHRS and CDR2 as YFSETQ. The CDR3 nucleotides read TGCGCCAGCAGCCGCGGGACAGGAGGCGCCGGAAACACCATATATTTT. Its protein is CASSRGTGGAGNTIYF. Full variable domain (outside the CDR3, taken from reference TRBV5-1 and TRBJ1-3): KAGVTQTPRYLIKTRGQQVTLSCSPISGHRSVSWYQQTPGQGLQFLFEYFSETQRNKGNFPGRFSGRQFSNSRSEMNVSTLELGDSALYLCASSRGTGGAGNTIYFGEGSWLTVV.

V usage is TRBV27 and J usage is TRBJ1-5, with 8 nucleotides matching TRBD1. This CDR3 is built from 15 residues. Germline CDR1 MNHEY, CDR2 SMNVEV (reference sequence). With V trimmed by 1 base and J by 3 bases, 2 bases remained unmatched. CDR3: CASSLFQGANQPQHF. DNA of the CDR3: TGTGCCAGCAGTTTATTTCAGGGGGCCAATCAGCCCCAGCATTTT.

The chain recombines TRBV28 with TRBJ2-5, with TRBD1 matching over 8 bases. Per the germline V gene, CDR1 is MDHEN and CDR2 is SYDVKM. The ends lost 3 bases at V and 3 bases at J; junction bases unmatched: 6. This CDR3 comprises 15 residues. CDR3 residues: CASSLDRVGKETQYF. DNA of the CDR3: TGTGCCAGCAGTTTGGACAGGGTGGGGAAAGAGACCCAGTACTTC.

The rearrangement joins TRBV28 to TRBJ1-6, with a tentative D call TRBD1 (5 bases). V gave up 6 bases and J gave up 0 bases, with 12 bases separating them. The length of the CDR3 is 16 residues. Germline-derived CDR1 and CDR2 are MDHEN and SYDVKM. Written as DNA, the CDR3 is TGTGCCAGCAGCCCCCCAAGGGGCTCCTATAATTCACCCCTCCACTTT. Translating gives CASSPPRGSYNSPLHF.

The chain employs TRBV5-1 and TRBJ1-2; D is undetermined. In germline, CDR1 is SGHRS, CDR2 YFSETQ. The CDR3 is made up of 13 amino acids. Trimming stripped 2 bases from V and 8 bases from J, with 13 bases between. The CDR3 region is CASSLYPEEGYTF. As DNA, the CDR3 is TGCGCCAGCAGCTTATATCCGGAGGAAGGCTACACCTTC. The full variable domain, completed using reference TRBV5-1 and TRBJ1-2, is KAGVTQTPRYLIKTRGQQVTLSCSPISGHRSVSWYQQTPGQGLQFLFEYFSETQRNKGNFPGRFSGRQFSNSRSEMNVSTLELGDSALYLCASSLYPEEGYTFGSGTRLTVV.

The chain uses TRBV6-1 and TRBJ2-7; 10 bases are shared with TRBD1. The CDR3 spans 14 residues. J lost 4 bases, V lost 6 bases, and 6 bases had no gene match. The germline CDR1 and CDR2 sequences are MNHNS and SASEGT. Here the CDR3 DNA reads TGTGCCAGCAGAAGACAGGGGGCGTTTTACGAGCAGTACTTC. Translated, it gives CASRRQGAFYEQYF.

The rearrangement uses TRBV4-3 and TRBJ1-6, with unresolved D. With 4 bases removed from V and 10 bases from J, the gap between germline ends came to 20 bases. CDR1 LGHNA and CDR2 YSLEER come from the germline V gene. This CDR3 has 16 residues. The CDR3 nucleotides are TGCGCCAGCAGCCGACGTTCCGGGGTCGTGGAATCACCCCTCCACTTT. This codes for CASSRRSGVVESPLHF.

The DNA of the CDR3 is TGTGCCAGCAGCTTTAATAGCGGGAGCGGAGAGACCCAGTACTTC. Translation gives CASSFNSGSGETQYF. V gene TRBV7-2 combines with J gene TRBJ2-5; 9 bases agree with TRBD2. The CDR3 is 15 residues long. Germline trimming cut 3 bases from V and 4 bases from J; bases unmatched to any gene: 6. In germline, CDR1 is SGHTA, CDR2 FQGNSA.

The DNA of the CDR3 is TGTGCCAGCAGTTTAGGGGGGAGTAGCGGGAGGATCTACGAGCAGTACTTC. This encodes CASSLGGSSGRIYEQYF. The gene calls are TRBV27 and TRBJ2-7, with 10 nucleotides matching TRBD2. CDR3 size: 17 residues. From germline, CDR1 is MNHEY and CDR2 SMNVEV (reference sequence). V dropped 2 bases and J dropped 3; count of bases not matched to a gene: 10.

CDR3 protein: CASSSLGWGQGNTIYF. As DNA, the CDR3 is TGTGCCAGCAGCTCCCTCGGGTGGGGGCAAGGAAACACCATATATTTT. The V gene is TRBV7-2, the J gene TRBJ1-3; possibly TRBD1 for D (6 bases). V lost 4 bases and J 4 bases, leaving 17 bases between the germline ends. This CDR3 comprises 16 residues. Germline-derived CDR1 and CDR2 are SGHTA and FQGNSA.

The V and J genes are TRBV7-8 and TRBJ2-1; 9 nucleotides match TRBD2. V was clipped by 6 bases and J by 4 bases; unmatched bases: 7. This CDR3 has 15 amino acids. CDR1 SGHVS and CDR2 FQNEAQ come from the germline V gene. The CDR3: CASRRLAEIYNEQFF. CDR3 nucleotides: TGTGCCAGCAGAAGACTAGCGGAAATTTACAATGAGCAGTTCTTC.

This CDR3 is CASSEPFSHEQYF. CDR3 sequence (DNA): TGTGCCAGCAGTGAGCCCTTCAGTCACGAGCAGTACTTC. The chain recombines TRBV6-1 with TRBJ2-7; D call uncertain. V gave up 3 bases and J gave up 5 bases, with 11 bases separating them. The CDR3 runs to 13 residues. CDR1 is MNHNS, CDR2 SASEGT, per germline.

The V and J genes are TRBV19 and TRBJ1-3; tentative D call: TRBD1 (5 bases). This CDR3 has 14 residues. The germline gives CDR1 LNHDA, CDR2 SQIVND (reference sequence). Between the trimmed V and J ends, which lost 5 bases and 1 base, there was a span of 9 bases. For the CDR3, the DNA is TGTGCCAGTAGTCAGGAGGGGTCTGGAAACACCATATATTTT. Translating gives CASSQEGSGNTIYF.

Concerning this clone itself: This CDR3 is missing its conserved last phenylalanine or tryptophan, likely due to a read error. No DNA is shown, since the ends of the CDR3 on it are uncertain; the CDR3 is the one TCRdb lists. V and J are TRBV14 and TRBJ2-7; TRBD1 is taken as the D call from the table, unchecked against the DNA. Termini included, the CDR3 measures 13 amino acids. Looked up from germline, CDR1 is SGHDN and CDR2 is FVKESK. CDR3 sequence: CASSQGRTASIVL.

V usage is TRBV19 and J usage is TRBJ2-3; maybe TRBD2 (6 bases). Trimming removed 1 base from V and 0 bases from J, with 8 bases in between. This CDR3 is built from 15 residues. CDR1 is LNHDA and CDR2 is SQIVND in the germline V gene (reference sequence). DNA for the CDR3: TGTGCCAGTAGTATAGCGGGAGCCAGCACAGATACGCAGTATTTT. Translating gives CASSIAGASTDTQYF.

The chain is built from TRBV5-1 and TRBJ2-3, with TRBD2 identical over 9 bases. Germline V gives CDR1 SGHRS, CDR2 YFSETQ. With V trimmed by 0 bases and J by 0 bases, 5 bases remained unmatched. The CDR3 has 17 residues. CDR3 coding DNA: TGCGCCAGCAGCTTGGTCCCTAGCGGGACGAGCACAGATACGCAGTATTTT. It translates to CASSLVPSGTSTDTQYF.

This clone was seen once. This chain connects TRBV9 to TRBJ1-1; D might be TRBD1 (5 bases). The CDR3 has 15 amino acids. Trimming removed 0 bases from V and 8 bases from J, with 17 bases in between. Germline V CDR1 and CDR2: SGDLS, YYNGEE. The CDR3 spells CASSVGAGNPREAFF. The CDR3 nucleotides are TGTGCCAGCAGCGTAGGGGCAGGGAATCCAAGGGAAGCTTTCTTT.

The rearrangement joins TRBV19 to TRBJ2-7; D ambiguous. CDR1 is LNHDA, CDR2 SQIVND, per germline (reference sequence). V was cut by 2 bases and J by 2 bases, with 7 bases left in between. There are 13 residues in the CDR3. CDR3 in DNA: TGTGCCAGTAGTATAACCAGTCCCTACGAGCAGTACTTC. It specifies CASSITSPYEQYF.